Listed below are T cell receptor beta chains from one sample, sequenced in a study of neoadjuvant nivolumab and ipilimumab in lung cancer. Some clones are missing from TCRdb's copy, which holds only in-frame ones; the method was immunoSEQ multiplex PCR. Here the sample spans 10,000 to 15,000 clones, more than 90% being singletons. The sequenced sample was peripheral blood, obtained after neoadjuvant nivolumab, alone or with ipilimumab, at or shortly before surgery. These receptors all stem from an adult with non-small cell lung cancer. CDR3s include the opening cysteine and the closing phenylalanine or tryptophan. The order of the fields is V gene, D gene, J gene, CDR3 DNA, CDR3 protein. D genes are given only for firm matches.

v_call: TRBV10-3; d_call: .; j_call: TRBJ2-2; cdr3_nt: TGTGCCATCAGCCCGGACCACACCGGGGAGCTGTTTTTT; cdr3_aa: CAISPDHTGELFF
v_call: TRBV2; d_call: .; j_call: TRBJ2-6; cdr3_nt: TGTGCCAGCAGATACGACCCTGGGGCCAACGTCCTGACTTTC; cdr3_aa: CASRYDPGANVLTF
v_call: TRBV5-6; d_call: TRBD1; j_call: TRBJ1-2; cdr3_nt: TGTGCCAGCAGCTTGGTGGACAGGGAAGTTGGCTACACCTTC; cdr3_aa: CASSLVDREVGYTF
v_call: TRBV5-4; d_call: .; j_call: TRBJ2-3; cdr3_nt: TGTGCCAGCAGTAGATTAGCGGAAGTCGCGGATACGCAGTATTTT; cdr3_aa: CASSRLAEVADTQYF
v_call: TRBV5-1; d_call: .; j_call: TRBJ2-5; cdr3_nt: TGCGCCAGCAGCGACCAAGGAGGTTTGGAGACCCAGTACTTC; cdr3_aa: CASSDQGGLETQYF
v_call: TRBV7-3; d_call: TRBD2; j_call: TRBJ2-1; cdr3_nt: TGTGCCAGCAGCCGGTCAGGCGGGAGTACCCATGAGCAGTTCTTC; cdr3_aa: CASSRSGGSTHEQFF
v_call: TRBV29-1; d_call: TRBD1; j_call: TRBJ2-7; cdr3_nt: TGCAGCGGGTCCGTGGGACAGGGACACGAGCAGTACTTC; cdr3_aa: CSGSVGQGHEQYF
v_call: TRBV11-2; d_call: TRBD2; j_call: TRBJ2-1; cdr3_nt: TGTGCCAGCAGCTTAGTTAGCGGGAGGCACAATGAGCAGTTCTTC; cdr3_aa: CASSLVSGRHNEQFF
v_call: TRBV7-8; d_call: .; j_call: TRBJ2-7; cdr3_nt: TGTGCCAGCAGCTTAGGGTCCCGCTCCTACGAGCAGTACTTC; cdr3_aa: CASSLGSRSYEQYF
v_call: TRBV2; d_call: .; j_call: TRBJ1-1; cdr3_nt: TGTGCCAGCAGAAAACAGGGCATGTCAAGAAACACTGAAGCTTTCTTT; cdr3_aa: CASRKQGMSRNTEAFF
v_call: TRBV9; d_call: TRBD2; j_call: TRBJ2-7; cdr3_nt: TGTGCCAGCAGCGACCGGTGGGAGGGGCCGGGGGATTACGAGCAGTACTTC; cdr3_aa: CASSDRWEGPGDYEQYF
v_call: TRBV28; d_call: TRBD1; j_call: TRBJ1-2; cdr3_nt: TGTGCCAGCAGCACAGGGACAGGCTATGGCTACACCTTC; cdr3_aa: CASSTGTGYGYTF
v_call: TRBV5-3; d_call: .; j_call: TRBJ1-1; cdr3_nt: TGTGCCAGAAGCTTGGGCACTGAAGCTTTCTTT; cdr3_aa: CARSLGTEAFF
v_call: TRBV7-3; d_call: .; j_call: TRBJ2-6; cdr3_nt: TGTGCCAGCAGCTTAAGCCGGGGAGGCTCTGGGGCCAACGTCCTGACTTTC; cdr3_aa: CASSLSRGGSGANVLTF
v_call: TRBV30; d_call: .; j_call: TRBJ2-1; cdr3_nt: TGTGCCTGGAAACCGACCCCGCTGGACAATGAGCAGTTCTTC; cdr3_aa: CAWKPTPLDNEQFF
v_call: TRBV4-1; d_call: .; j_call: TRBJ2-1; cdr3_nt: TGCGCCAGCAGCCAAGGTCACGGAGAGAATGAGCAGTTCTTC; cdr3_aa: CASSQGHGENEQFF